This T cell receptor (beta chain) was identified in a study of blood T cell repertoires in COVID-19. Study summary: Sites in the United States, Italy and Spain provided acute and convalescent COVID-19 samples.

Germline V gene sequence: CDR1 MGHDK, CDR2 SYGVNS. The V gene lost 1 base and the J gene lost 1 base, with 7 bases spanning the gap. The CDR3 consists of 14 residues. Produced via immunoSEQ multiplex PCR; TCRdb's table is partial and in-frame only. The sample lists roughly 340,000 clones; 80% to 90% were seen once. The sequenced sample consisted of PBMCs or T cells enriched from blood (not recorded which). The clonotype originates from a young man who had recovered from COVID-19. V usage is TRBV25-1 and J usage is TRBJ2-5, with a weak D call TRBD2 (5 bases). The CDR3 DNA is TGTGCCAGCAGTGAATCGGACTTCCAAGAGACCCAGTACTTC. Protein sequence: CASSESDFQETQYF.